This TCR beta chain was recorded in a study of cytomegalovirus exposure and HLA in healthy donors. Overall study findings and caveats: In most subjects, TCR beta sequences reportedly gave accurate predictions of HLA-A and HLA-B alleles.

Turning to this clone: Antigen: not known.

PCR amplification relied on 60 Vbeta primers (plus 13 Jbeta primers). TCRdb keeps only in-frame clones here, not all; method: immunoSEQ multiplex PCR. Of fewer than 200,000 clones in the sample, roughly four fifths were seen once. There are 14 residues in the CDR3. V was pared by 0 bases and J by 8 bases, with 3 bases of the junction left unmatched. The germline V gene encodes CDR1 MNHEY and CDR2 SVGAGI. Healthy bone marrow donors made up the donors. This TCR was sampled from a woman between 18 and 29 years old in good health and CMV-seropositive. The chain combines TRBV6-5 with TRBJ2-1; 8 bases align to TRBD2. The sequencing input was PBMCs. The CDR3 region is CASSYSASGYEQFF. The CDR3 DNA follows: TGTGCCAGCAGTTACTCGGCTAGCGGGTATGAGCAGTTCTTC.